One T cell receptor beta chain is described in this entry. What it binds is unknown. With 2 bases removed from V and 4 bases from J, the gap between germline ends came to 12 bases. This CDR3 is built from 15 residues. In germline, CDR1 is LNHDA, CDR2 SQIVND (reference sequence). These data come from a study of vaccination and CD4 T cells after COVID-19. About the research overall: The convalescents were made up of six males and four females, two of whom were Hispanic. Typically, post-vaccine samples were obtained a median roughly 70 days after dose two, within a range of 14 to 241.

Sequenced with the Oncomine TCR Beta short-read assay was DNA taken from cultured CD4+ T cells. TCRdb re-called the PCR reads through MiXCR, storing one row per CDR3 protein. The sample includes more than 13,000 distinct CDR3 sequences, 51% of them seen just once. Study-level points and caveats: Of the reactive clones in convalescent patients, a median approximately 86% showed up only post-vaccination.

The treatment is: roughly 10-day PBMC culture with coronavirus spike peptide pools or control peptides (ViraFEST assay). Peptide pool stimulation in ViraFEST expanded antigen-specific T cells, whose TCRs were then sequenced. This sequence originates from a human donor who had recovered from COVID-19. The sequencing input was CD4+ T cells from blood, cultured in vitro. V and J are TRBV19 and TRBJ1-5; D uncertain. Here the CDR3 DNA reads TGTGCCAGTAGTATAAATCGGGGAAAGAATCAGCCCCAGCATTTT. This sequence encodes CASSINRGKNQPQHF.